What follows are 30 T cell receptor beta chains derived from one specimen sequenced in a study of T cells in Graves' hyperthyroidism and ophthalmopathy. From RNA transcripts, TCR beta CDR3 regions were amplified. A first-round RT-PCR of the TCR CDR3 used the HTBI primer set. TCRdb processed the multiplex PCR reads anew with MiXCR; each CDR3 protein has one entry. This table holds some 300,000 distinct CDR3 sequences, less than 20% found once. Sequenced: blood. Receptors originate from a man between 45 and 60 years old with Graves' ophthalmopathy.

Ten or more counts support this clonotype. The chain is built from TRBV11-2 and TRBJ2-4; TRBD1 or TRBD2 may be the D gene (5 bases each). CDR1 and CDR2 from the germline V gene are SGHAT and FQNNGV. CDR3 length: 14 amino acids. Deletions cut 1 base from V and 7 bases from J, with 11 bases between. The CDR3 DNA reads TGTGCCAGCAGCTTAGGAGGGGATCGGAACATTCAGTACTTC. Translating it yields CASSLGGDRNIQYF.

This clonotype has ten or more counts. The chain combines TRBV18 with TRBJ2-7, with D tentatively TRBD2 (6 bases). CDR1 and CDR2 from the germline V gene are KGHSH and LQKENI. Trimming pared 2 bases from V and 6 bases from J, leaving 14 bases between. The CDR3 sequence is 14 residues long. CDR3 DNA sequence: TGTGCCAGCTCACCATCCGGACTAAGTGGCGAGCAGTACTTC. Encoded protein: CASSPSGLSGEQYF.

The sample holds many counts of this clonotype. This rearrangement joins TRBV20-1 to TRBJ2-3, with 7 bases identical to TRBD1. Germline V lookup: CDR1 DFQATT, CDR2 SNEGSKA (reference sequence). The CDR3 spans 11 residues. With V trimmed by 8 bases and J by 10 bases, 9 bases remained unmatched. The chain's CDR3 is CSPSRGTAQYF. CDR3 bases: TGCAGTCCGAGCAGGGGGACCGCGCAGTATTTT.

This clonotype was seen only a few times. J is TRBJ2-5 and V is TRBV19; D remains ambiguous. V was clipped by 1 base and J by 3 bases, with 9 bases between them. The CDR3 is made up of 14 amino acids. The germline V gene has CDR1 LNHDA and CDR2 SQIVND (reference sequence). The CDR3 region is CASSIGLNEETQYF. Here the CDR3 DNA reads TGTGCCAGTAGTATAGGACTTAACGAAGAGACCCAGTACTTC.

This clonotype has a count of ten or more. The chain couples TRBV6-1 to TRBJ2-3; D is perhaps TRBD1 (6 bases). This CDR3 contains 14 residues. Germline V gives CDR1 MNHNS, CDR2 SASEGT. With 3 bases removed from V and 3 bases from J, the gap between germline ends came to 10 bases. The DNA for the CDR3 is TGTGCCAGCAGTGACTTCACAGGGACAGATACGCAGTATTTT. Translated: CASSDFTGTDTQYF.

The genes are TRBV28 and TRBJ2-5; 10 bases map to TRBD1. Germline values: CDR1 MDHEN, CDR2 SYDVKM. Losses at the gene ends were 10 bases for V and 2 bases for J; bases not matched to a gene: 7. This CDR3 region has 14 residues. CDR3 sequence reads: CATYRQGAQETQYF. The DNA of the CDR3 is TGTGCCACTTACCGACAGGGGGCACAAGAGACCCAGTACTTC.

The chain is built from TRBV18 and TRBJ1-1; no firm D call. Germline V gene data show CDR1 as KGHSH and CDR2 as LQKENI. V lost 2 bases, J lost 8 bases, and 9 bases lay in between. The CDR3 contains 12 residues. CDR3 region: CASSPAIGEAFF. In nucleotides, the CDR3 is TGTGCCAGCTCACCAGCGATTGGGGAAGCTTTCTTT.

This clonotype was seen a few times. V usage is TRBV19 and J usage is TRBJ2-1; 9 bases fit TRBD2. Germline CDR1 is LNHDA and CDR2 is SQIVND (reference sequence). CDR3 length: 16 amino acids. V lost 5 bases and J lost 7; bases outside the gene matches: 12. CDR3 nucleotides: TGTGCCAGTAGTGCTCTAGGCGGGAGGGCCGGAAATGAGCAGTTCTTC. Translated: CASSALGGRAGNEQFF.

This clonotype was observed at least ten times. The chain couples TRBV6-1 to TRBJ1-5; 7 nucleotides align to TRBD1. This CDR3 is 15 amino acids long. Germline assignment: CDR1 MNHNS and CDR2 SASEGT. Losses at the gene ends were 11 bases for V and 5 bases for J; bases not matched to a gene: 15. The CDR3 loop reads CACQGERGVDQPQHF. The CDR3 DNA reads TGTGCCTGCCAGGGGGAGAGGGGAGTGGATCAGCCCCAGCATTTT.

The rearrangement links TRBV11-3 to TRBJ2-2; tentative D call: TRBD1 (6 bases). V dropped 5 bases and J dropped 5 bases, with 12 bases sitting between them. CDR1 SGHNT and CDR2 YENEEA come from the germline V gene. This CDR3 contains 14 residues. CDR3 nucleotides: TGTGCCAGCAGCCCGGGACAAATGACCGGGGAGCTGTTTTTT. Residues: CASSPGQMTGELFF.

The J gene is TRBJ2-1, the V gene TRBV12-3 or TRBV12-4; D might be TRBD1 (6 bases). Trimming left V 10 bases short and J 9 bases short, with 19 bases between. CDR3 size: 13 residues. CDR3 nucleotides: TGTGCCACACCGGGACCGGGGACAAGTGAGCAGTTCTTC. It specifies CATPGPGTSEQFF.

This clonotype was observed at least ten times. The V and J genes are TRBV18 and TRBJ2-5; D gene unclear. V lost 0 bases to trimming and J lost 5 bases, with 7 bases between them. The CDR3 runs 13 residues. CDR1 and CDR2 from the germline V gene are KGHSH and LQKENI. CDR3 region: CASSPPVSETQYF. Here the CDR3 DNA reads TGTGCCAGCTCACCACCAGTCTCGGAGACCCAGTACTTC.

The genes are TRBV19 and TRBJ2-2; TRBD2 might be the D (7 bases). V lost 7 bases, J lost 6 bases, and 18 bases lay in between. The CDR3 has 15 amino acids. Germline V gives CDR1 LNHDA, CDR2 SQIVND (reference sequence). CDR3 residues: CASTVRGRGAGELFF. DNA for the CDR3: TGTGCCAGTACCGTCCGGGGGAGGGGGGCCGGGGAGCTGTTTTTT.

For the CDR3, the DNA is TGTGCCAGCAGCTTGGGGACACCCTACGAGCAGTACTTC. Translating it yields CASSLGTPYEQYF. The J gene is TRBJ2-7, the V gene TRBV5-4; perhaps TRBD1 as D (5 bases). CDR3 size: 13 residues. Trimming took off 0 bases at V and 2 bases at J, with 6 bases between the two ends. In germline, CDR1 is SGHNT, CDR2 YYREEE (reference sequence).

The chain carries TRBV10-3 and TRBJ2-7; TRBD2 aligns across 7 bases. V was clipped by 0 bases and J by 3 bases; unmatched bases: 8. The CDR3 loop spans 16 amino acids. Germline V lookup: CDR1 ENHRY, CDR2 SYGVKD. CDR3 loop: CAISESMGGTSYEQYF. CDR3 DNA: TGTGCCATCAGTGAGTCGATGGGGGGGACCAGCTACGAGCAGTACTTC.

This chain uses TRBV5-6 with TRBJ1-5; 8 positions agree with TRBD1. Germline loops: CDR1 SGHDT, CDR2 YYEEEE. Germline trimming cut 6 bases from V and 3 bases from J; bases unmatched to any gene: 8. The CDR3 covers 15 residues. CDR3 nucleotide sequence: TGTGCCAGCAACCTCCAGGGGGCTATCAATCAGCCCCAGCATTTT. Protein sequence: CASNLQGAINQPQHF.

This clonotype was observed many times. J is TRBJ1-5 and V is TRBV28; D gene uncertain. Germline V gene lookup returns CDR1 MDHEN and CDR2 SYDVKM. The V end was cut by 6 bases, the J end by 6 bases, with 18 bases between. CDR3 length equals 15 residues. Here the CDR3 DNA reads TGTGCCAGCAGCCCCCCACTGTGGGAGTTTCAGCCCCAGCATTTT. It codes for CASSPPLWEFQPQHF.

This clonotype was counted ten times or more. For the CDR3, the DNA is TGTGCCAGCAGCTCCTCCGGGACTAGCGGATTCACGCAGTATTTT. Its protein is CASSSSGTSGFTQYF. V gene TRBV7-2 combines with J gene TRBJ2-3; 11 nucleotides line up with TRBD2. Per the germline V gene, CDR1 is SGHTA and CDR2 is FQGNSA. V was clipped by 4 bases and J by 9 bases; unmatched bases: 9. This CDR3 has 15 amino acids.

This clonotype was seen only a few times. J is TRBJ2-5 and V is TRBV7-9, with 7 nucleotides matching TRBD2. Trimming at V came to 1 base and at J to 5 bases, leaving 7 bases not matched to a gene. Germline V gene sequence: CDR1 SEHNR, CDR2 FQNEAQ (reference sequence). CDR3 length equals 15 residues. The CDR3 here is CASSLVAGVEETQYF. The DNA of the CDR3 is TGTGCCAGCAGCTTAGTGGCGGGAGTTGAGGAGACCCAGTACTTC.

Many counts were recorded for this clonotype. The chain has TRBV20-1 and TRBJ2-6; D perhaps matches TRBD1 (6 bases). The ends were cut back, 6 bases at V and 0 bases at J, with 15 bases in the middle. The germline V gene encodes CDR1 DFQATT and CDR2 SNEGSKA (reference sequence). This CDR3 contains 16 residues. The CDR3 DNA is TGCAGTGCACCAACAGGGATCGGCTCTGGGGCCAACGTCCTGACTTTC. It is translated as CSAPTGIGSGANVLTF.

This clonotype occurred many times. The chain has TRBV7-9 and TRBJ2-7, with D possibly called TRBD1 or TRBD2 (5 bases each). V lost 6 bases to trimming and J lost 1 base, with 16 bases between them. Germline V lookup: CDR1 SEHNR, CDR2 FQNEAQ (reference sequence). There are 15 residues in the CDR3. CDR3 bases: TGTGCCAGCAGTTTCACCCAGTGGGGGTCCTACGAGCAGTACTTC. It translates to CASSFTQWGSYEQYF.

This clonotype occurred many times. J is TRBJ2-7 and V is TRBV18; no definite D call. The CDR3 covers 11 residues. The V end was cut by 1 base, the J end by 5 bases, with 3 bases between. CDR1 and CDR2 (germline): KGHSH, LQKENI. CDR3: CASSPQHEQYF. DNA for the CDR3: TGTGCCAGCTCACCACAGCACGAGCAGTACTTC.

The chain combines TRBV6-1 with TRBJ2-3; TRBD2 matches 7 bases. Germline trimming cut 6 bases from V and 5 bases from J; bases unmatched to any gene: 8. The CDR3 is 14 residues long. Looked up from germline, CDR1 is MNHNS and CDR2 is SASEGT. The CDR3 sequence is CASSAEAGVDTQYF. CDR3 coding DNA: TGTGCCAGCAGCGCCGAGGCGGGAGTAGATACGCAGTATTTT.

The CDR3 bases are TGTGCCAGCAGCCAGGGCAGCCCGGGTTACTACGAGCAGTACTTC. Encoded protein: CASSQGSPGYYEQYF. This rearrangement joins TRBV3-1 to TRBJ2-7; D is unresolved. Germline assignment: CDR1 LGHDT and CDR2 YNNKEL (reference sequence). The CDR3 has 15 amino acids. The germline V and J ends were trimmed by 3 bases and 3 bases, with 15 bases remaining between them.

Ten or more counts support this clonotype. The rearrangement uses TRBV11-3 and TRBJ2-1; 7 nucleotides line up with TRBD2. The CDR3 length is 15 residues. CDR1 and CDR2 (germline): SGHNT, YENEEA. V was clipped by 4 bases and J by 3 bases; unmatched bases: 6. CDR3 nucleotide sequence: TGTGCCAGCAGCTCCAGGGAGGGTGACTACAATGAGCAGTTCTTC. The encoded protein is CASSSREGDYNEQFF.

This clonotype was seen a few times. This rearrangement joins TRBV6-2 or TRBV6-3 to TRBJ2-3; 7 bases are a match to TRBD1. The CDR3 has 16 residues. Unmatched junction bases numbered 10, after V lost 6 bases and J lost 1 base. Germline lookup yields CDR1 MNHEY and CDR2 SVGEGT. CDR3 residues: CASSQQGQVGTDTQYF. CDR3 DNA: TGTGCCAGCAGCCAACAGGGGCAAGTAGGCACAGATACGCAGTATTTT.

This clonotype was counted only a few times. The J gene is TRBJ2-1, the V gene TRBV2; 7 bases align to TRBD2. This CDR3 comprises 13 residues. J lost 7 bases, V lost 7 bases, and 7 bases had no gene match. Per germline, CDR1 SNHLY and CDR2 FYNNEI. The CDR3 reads CASNVVLANEQFF. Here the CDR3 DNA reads TGTGCCAGCAATGTGGTACTAGCGAATGAGCAGTTCTTC.

CDR3 coding DNA: TGTGCCAGCAGCCCCCGATTGCCGGGACAGGGAGTAAATGAGCAGTTCTTC. Amino acid sequence: CASSPRLPGQGVNEQFF. The chain joins TRBV3-1 to TRBJ2-1; 9 positions agree with TRBD1. The germline V gene has CDR1 LGHDT and CDR2 YNNKEL (reference sequence). J gave up 7 bases and V 4 bases, and 14 bases lay outside the gene matches. The CDR3 is 17 residues long.

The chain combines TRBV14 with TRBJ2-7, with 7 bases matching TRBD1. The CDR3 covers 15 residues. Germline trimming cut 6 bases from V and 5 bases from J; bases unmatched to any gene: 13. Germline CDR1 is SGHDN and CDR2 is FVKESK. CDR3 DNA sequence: TGTGCCAGCAGTAGTCTGGGACAGATGGGGCACGAGCAGTACTTC. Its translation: CASSSLGQMGHEQYF. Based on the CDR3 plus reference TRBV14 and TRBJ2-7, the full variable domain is EAGVTQFPSHSVIEKGQTVTLRCDPISGHDNLYWYRRVMGKEIKFLLHFVKESKQDESGMPNNRFLAERTGGTYSTLKVQPAELEDSGVYFCASSSLGQMGHEQYFGPGTRLTVT.

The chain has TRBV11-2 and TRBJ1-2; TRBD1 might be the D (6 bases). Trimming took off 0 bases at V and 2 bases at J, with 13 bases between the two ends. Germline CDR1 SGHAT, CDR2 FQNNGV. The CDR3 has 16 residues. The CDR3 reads CASSLEGGGANYGYTF. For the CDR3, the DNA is TGTGCCAGCAGCTTAGAGGGTGGGGGCGCAAACTATGGCTACACCTTC.